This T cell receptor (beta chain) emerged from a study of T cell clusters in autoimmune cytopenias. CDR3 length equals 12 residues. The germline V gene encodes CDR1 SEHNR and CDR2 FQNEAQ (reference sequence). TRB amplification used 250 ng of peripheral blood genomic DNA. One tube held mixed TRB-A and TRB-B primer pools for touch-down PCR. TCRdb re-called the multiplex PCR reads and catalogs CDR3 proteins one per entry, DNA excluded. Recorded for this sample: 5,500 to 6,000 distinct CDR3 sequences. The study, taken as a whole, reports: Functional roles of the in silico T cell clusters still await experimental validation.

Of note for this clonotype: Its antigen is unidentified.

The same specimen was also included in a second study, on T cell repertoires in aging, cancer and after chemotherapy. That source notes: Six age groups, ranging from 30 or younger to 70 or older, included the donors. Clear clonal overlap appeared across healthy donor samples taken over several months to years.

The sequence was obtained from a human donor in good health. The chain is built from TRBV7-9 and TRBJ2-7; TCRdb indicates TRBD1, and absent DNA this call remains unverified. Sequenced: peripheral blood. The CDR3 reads CASSMGPFEQYF.